This T cell receptor (beta chain) was retrieved from a study of blood T cells in healthy people across ages. Study details: With template switching, about one barcoded beta molecule was captured per two T cells.

As regards this clonotype: As yet, its antigen is unknown.

Primers used in a second PCR of roughly 6 to 12 cycles were a sample-barcoded 5' primer and a J-beta primer mix. Each cDNA molecule received a tag from a template-switch adaptor that had 12 random nucleotides. TCRdb reanalysed the 5' RACE reads using MiXCR and keeps one entry per CDR3 protein. There are more than 500,000 distinct CDR3 sequences in the sample; 27% occur only once, and about a fifth lies in the top ten. Study conclusions and caveats: Estimates of diversity drawn from one million T cells were considered underestimates.

Germline CDR1 reads MNHNS; CDR2 reads SASEGT. V gave up 3 bases and J gave up 7 bases; unmatched junction bases: 9. This CDR3 has 15 residues. The rearrangement joins TRBV6-1 to TRBJ1-5, with TRBD1 matching over 7 bases. This TCR was sampled from a woman in her sixties or seventies in good health. Sequenced material: blood. The CDR3 is CASSDYSQGLQPQHF. CDR3 coding DNA: TGTGCCAGCAGTGATTACTCACAGGGGTTACAGCCCCAGCATTTT.